This T cell receptor beta chain originates from a study of blood T cell repertoires in COVID-19. Overall study: There were acute and convalescent COVID-19 samples, and they came from the United States, Italy and Spain. Nucleic acid was either cDNA or gDNA, and it came from T cells, B-cell-depleted T cells, or PBMCs.

The CDR3 is 13 residues long. Per the germline V gene, CDR1 is KGHSH and CDR2 is LQKENI. V lost 0 bases, J lost 5 bases, and 8 bases lay in between. This clone was observed once. Per the study methods: Estimation of nucleated cell counts relied on the amplification of reference gene primers. Only in-frame clones appear in the TCRdb table, and some are missing; sequencing was by immunoSEQ multiplex PCR. V, J and clone size are those of that table, while D and trimming were read from the DNA. This sample yields around 60,000 clones, of which roughly 79% are seen a single time; under 30% belongs to the top ten.

V usage is TRBV18 and J usage is TRBJ2-7, with a tentative D call TRBD1 (5 bases). This receptor was obtained from a woman older than 75 with active or convalescent COVID-19. Sample: peripheral blood. The CDR3 sequence is CASSPPGQNEQYF. The CDR3 nucleotides read TGTGCCAGCTCACCACCGGGGCAGAACGAGCAGTACTTC.